The subject of this entry is one TCR beta chain. Antigen specificity is unknown. This entry is derived from a study of blood T cells in healthy people across ages. The wider study: T cells yielded about one barcoded beta molecule per two cells through template switching.

The study's findings and limits: Per million T cells, TCR beta diversity dropped about linearly as age rose.

The CDR3 spans 17 residues. Germline V gives CDR1 SGHTA, CDR2 FQGNSA. The V gene lost 5 bases and the J gene lost 0 bases, with 17 bases spanning the gap. A second about 7 to 11 cycle PCR used barcoded and J-beta primers. CDR3-containing paired-end reads numbered at least 2.5 million in each sample. MiXCR, applied by TCRdb to the 5' RACE reads, yields one record per CDR3 protein. The table shows some 1 million distinct CDR3 sequences, with 35% to 55% occurring only once. Ranging in age from roughly 6 to 90, the donors were healthy Caucasian individuals from Russia. This sequence originates from an older woman in good health. The V and J genes are TRBV7-2 and TRBJ2-1; D gene unclear. What was sequenced was blood. DNA of the CDR3: TGTGCCAGCAGCAAGGTTTCTTTAGCCGTCTCCTACAATGAGCAGTTCTTC. Translation gives CASSKVSLAVSYNEQFF.